The source of this T cell receptor (beta chain) is a study of T cells after yellow fever vaccination. On the study more broadly: SMART-Seq v4 Ultra Low Input prepared libraries from low-cell fractions.

TCR cDNA, made by 5'RACE template switching, carried an added universal primer site and UMIs. TCRdb re-analysed the 5' RACE reads in MiXCR, keeping a single row per CDR3 protein. In the table there are approximately 600,000 distinct CDR3 sequences, approximately 13% of which are singletons. Study results and caveats: Clones from primary vaccination mostly reappeared after the booster (about 97% CD4, about 85% CD8).

As for this clonotype: Its target is not known.

This material consisted of PBMCs, taken on the day of the yellow fever booster vaccination. The sequence was collected from a man in his thirties or forties who received the YFV17D yellow fever vaccine.

CDR3: CASSLGHFGEQYF. In DNA form, the CDR3 reads TGTGCCAGCAGCTTAGGACACTTTGGGGAGCAGTACTTC. The chain carries TRBV7-2 and TRBJ2-7; no definite D call. The V end was cut by 1 base, the J end by 7 bases, with 11 bases between. This CDR3 region has 13 residues. Germline V gives CDR1 SGHTA, CDR2 FQGNSA.